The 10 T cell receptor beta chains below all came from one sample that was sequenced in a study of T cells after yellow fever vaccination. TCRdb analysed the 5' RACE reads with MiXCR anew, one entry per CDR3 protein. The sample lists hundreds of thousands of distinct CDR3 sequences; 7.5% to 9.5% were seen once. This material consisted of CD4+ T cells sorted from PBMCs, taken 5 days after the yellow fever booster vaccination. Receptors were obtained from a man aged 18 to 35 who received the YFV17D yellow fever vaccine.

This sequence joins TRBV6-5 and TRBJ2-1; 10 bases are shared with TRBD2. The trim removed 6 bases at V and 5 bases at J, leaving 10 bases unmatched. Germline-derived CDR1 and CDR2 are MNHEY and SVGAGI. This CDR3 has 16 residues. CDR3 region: CASSSGSGGSHNEQFF. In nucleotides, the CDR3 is TGTGCCAGCAGCTCCGGTAGCGGGGGGTCCCACAATGAGCAGTTCTTC.

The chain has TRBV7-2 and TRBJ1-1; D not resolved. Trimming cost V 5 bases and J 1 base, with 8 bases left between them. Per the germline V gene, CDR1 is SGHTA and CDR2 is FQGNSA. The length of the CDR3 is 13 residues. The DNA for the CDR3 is TGTGCCAGCAGCCTACATCGGAACACTGAAGCTTTCTTT. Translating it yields CASSLHRNTEAFF.

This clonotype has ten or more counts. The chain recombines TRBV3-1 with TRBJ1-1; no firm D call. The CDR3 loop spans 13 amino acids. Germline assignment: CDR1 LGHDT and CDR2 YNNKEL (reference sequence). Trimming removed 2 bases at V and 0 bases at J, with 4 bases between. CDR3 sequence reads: CASSQRVNTEAFF. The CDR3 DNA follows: TGTGCCAGCAGCCAAAGGGTGAACACTGAAGCTTTCTTT.

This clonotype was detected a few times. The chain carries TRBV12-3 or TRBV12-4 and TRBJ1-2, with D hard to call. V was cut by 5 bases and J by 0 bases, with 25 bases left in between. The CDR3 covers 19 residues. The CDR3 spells CASSPFFRRPFSTNYGYTF. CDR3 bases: TGTGCCAGCAGTCCGTTCTTCCGCCGACCCTTTTCAACTAACTATGGCTACACCTTC.

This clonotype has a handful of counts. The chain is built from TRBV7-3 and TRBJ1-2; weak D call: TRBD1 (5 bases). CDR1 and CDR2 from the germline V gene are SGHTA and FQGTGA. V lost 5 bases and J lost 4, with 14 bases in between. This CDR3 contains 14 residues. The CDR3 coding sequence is TGTGCCAGCAGCATGTGGACACGCGGCTATGGCTACACCTTC. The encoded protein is CASSMWTRGYGYTF.

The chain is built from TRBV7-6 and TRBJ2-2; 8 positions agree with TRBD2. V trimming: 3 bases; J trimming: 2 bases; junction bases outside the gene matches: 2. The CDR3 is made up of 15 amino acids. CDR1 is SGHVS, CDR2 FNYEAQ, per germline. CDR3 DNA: TGTGCCAGCAGCTTTAGCGGGGACAACACCGGGGAGCTGTTTTTT. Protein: CASSFSGDNTGELFF.

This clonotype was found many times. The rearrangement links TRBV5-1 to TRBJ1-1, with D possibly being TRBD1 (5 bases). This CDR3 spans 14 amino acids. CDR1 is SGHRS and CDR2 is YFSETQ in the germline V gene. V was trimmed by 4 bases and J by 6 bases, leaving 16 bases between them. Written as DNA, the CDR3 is TGCGCCAGCAGCGTACAGGTATTCAACGCTGAAGCTTTCTTT. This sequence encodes CASSVQVFNAEAFF.

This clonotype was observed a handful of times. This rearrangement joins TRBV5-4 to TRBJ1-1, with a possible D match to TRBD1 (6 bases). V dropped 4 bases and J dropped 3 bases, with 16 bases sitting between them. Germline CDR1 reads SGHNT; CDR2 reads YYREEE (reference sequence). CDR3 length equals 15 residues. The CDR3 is CASSVYREGDTEAFF. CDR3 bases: TGTGCCAGCAGCGTTTACAGGGAAGGTGACACTGAAGCTTTCTTT. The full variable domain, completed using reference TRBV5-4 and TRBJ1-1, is ETGVTQSPTHLIKTRGQQVTLRCSSQSGHNTVSWYQQALGQGPQFIFQYYREEENGRGNFPPRFSGLQFPNYSSELNVNALELDDSALYLCASSVYREGDTEAFFGQGTRLTVV.

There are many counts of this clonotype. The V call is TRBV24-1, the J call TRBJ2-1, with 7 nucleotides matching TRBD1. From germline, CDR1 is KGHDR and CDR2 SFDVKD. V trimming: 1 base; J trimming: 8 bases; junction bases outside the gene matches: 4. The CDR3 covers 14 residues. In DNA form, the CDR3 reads TGTGCCACCAGTGATTTTGGGCAGGGGGATGAGCAGTTCTTC. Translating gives CATSDFGQGDEQFF.

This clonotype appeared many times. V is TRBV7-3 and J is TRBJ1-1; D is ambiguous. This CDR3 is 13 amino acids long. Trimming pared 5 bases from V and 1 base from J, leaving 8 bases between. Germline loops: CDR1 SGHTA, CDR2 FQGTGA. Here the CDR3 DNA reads TGTGCCAGCAGCCTTCAACCGAACACTGAAGCTTTCTTT. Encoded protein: CASSLQPNTEAFF. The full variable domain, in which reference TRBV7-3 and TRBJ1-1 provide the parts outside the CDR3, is GAGVSQTPSNKVTEKGKYVELRCDPISGHTALYWYRQSLGQGPEFLIYFQGTGAADDSGLPNDRFFAVRPEGSVSTLKIQRTERGDSAVYLCASSLQPNTEAFFGQGTRLTVV.